The 18 T cell receptor beta chains given below trace back to one sample, sequenced in a study of blood T cell repertoires in COVID-19. Generated by immunoSEQ multiplex PCR, the TCRdb table keeps only in-frame clones and is missing some. The table has a few hundred thousand clones, about four fifths seen once. Sequencing used peripheral blood. These receptors came from a person in their 70s with COVID-19, enrolled during active disease.

The rearrangement joins TRBV28 to TRBJ1-4; D remains unclear. From germline, CDR1 is MDHEN and CDR2 SYDVKM. The V and J ends lost 7 bases and 8 bases respectively, with 17 bases between them. The CDR3 length is 14 residues. CDR3 bases: TGTGCCAGCATGGAGGCAGGATTAGGGGAAAAACTGTTTTTT. It encodes CASMEAGLGEKLFF.

V gene TRBV5-1 combines with J gene TRBJ1-1; D call uncertain. CDR3 length: 13 amino acids. Germline assignment: CDR1 SGHRS and CDR2 YFSETQ. The V gene lost 1 base and the J gene lost 1 base, with 5 bases spanning the gap. CDR3 sequence reads: CASSLFGNTEAFF. DNA for the CDR3: TGCGCCAGCAGCTTGTTCGGGAACACTGAAGCTTTCTTT.

The chain couples TRBV28 to TRBJ1-1; unclear D gene. Between the trimmed V and J ends, which lost 8 bases and 5 bases, there was a span of 18 bases. CDR1 is MDHEN, CDR2 SYDVKM, per germline. This CDR3 has 14 residues. CDR3 sequence (DNA): TGTGCCAGCGGCCTCAGCCCCCCGAGGACTGAAGCTTTCTTT. This gives the protein CASGLSPPRTEAFF.

This sequence joins TRBV11-2 and TRBJ1-1; D may be TRBD1 (5 bases). Germline V gene data show CDR1 as SGHAT and CDR2 as FQNNGV. The germline V and J ends were trimmed by 4 bases and 6 bases, with 18 bases remaining between them. This CDR3 spans 15 amino acids. The CDR3 is CASSSPFKGEPEAFF. CDR3 nucleotides: TGTGCCAGCAGCTCCCCCTTTAAAGGGGAACCTGAAGCTTTCTTT.

The chain employs TRBV29-1 and TRBJ1-1; TRBD1 agrees at 8 bases. The CDR3 is made up of 13 amino acids. V dropped 7 bases and J dropped 12; count of bases not matched to a gene: 16. Germline loops: CDR1 SQVTM, CDR2 ANQGSEA. This CDR3 is CSAVRDRTRGSFF. The CDR3 DNA sequence: TGCAGCGCCGTCCGGGACAGGACTAGGGGGTCTTTCTTT.

The CDR3, as DNA: TGTGCCAGTAGTAGACATGGACTAGCGGGGGTTCCCTACGAGCAGTACTTC. Amino acids: CASSRHGLAGVPYEQYF. The genes are TRBV19 and TRBJ2-7; 13 nucleotides agree with TRBD2. The J segment lost 2 bases and the V segment lost 4 bases, leaving 8 bases of the junction unmatched. CDR1 is LNHDA and CDR2 is SQIVND in the germline V gene (reference sequence). The CDR3 sequence is 17 residues long.

The chain uses TRBV5-6 and TRBJ2-1, with 10 bases fitting TRBD2. The germline V gene encodes CDR1 SGHDT and CDR2 YYEEEE. CDR3 length equals 17 residues. With 2 bases clipped from V and 2 bases from J, the junction kept 7 bases outside the gene matches. The CDR3 DNA reads TGTGCCAGCAGCTTTGGCCTAGCGGGAGCGGCCTACAATGAGCAGTTCTTC. As protein: CASSFGLAGAAYNEQFF.

The V gene is TRBV7-6, the J gene TRBJ1-3, with 9 bases aligning to TRBD1. Germline CDR1 reads SGHVS; CDR2 reads FNYEAQ. Unmatched junction bases numbered 4, after V lost 2 bases and J lost 2 bases. The CDR3 runs to 16 residues. The CDR3 coding sequence is TGTGCCAGCAGCTTACTAAACAGGGGGCCTGGAAACACCATATATTTT. Translating gives CASSLLNRGPGNTIYF.

This chain joins TRBV11-2 and TRBJ1-1, with a possible D match to TRBD1 (5 bases). Deletions cut 2 bases from V and 1 base from J, with 11 bases between. The CDR3 covers 15 residues. Germline V gene data show CDR1 as SGHAT and CDR2 as FQNNGV. CDR3 residues: CASSLRLTENTEAFF. CDR3 in DNA: TGTGCCAGCAGCTTACGTTTGACAGAGAACACTGAAGCTTTCTTT.

This chain connects TRBV6-5 to TRBJ2-1; 11 bases agree with TRBD2. Germline CDR1 reads MNHEY; CDR2 reads SVGAGI. CDR3 size: 15 residues. V shed 5 bases and J 8 bases; nucleotides not matched to a gene: 8. As DNA, the CDR3 is TGTGCCAGCAGTCCATCTAGCGGGGGGTACGATGAGCAGTTCTTC. This encodes CASSPSSGGYDEQFF.

Comments on this clone: Other DNA sequences in this sample translate to the same CDR3. This sequence joins TRBV9 and TRBJ2-3, with 7 nucleotides matching TRBD1. V was pared by 2 bases and J by 0 bases, with 3 bases of the junction left unmatched. CDR3 length: 15 amino acids. Germline CDR1 is SGDLS and CDR2 is YYNGEE. The CDR3 loop is CASSVTGWSTDTQYF. CDR3 in DNA: TGTGCCAGCAGCGTGACAGGGTGGAGCACAGATACGCAGTATTTT.

This clone was observed a handful of times. CDR3 DNA sequence: TGTGCCAGCAGTGACCATAAGCGCAGGGCGAATCAGCCCCAGCATTTT. As protein: CASSDHKRRANQPQHF. The chain links TRBV6-1 to TRBJ1-5, with D perhaps matching TRBD1 (5 bases). V was clipped by 3 bases and J by 4 bases, with 16 bases between them. The CDR3 totals 16 residues. CDR1 and CDR2 (germline): MNHNS, SASEGT.

The rearrangement uses TRBV10-3 and TRBJ1-1, with D uncertain. The CDR3 extends over 15 amino acids. In germline, CDR1 is ENHRY, CDR2 SYGVKD. With 2 bases removed from V and 0 bases from J, the gap between germline ends came to 10 bases. CDR3 DNA: TGTGCCATCAGTGAGACGATACAGTTGAACACTGAAGCTTTCTTT. Translation: CAISETIQLNTEAFF.

This sequence joins TRBV7-8 and TRBJ1-1, with 8 bases lining up with TRBD1. J was trimmed by 1 base and V by 3 bases; bases with no gene match: 7. The CDR3 sequence is 16 residues long. Looked up from germline, CDR1 is SGHVS and CDR2 is FQNEAQ. CDR3 DNA: TGTGCCAGCAGCTTGGCCAGGGGGCTTACGAACACTGAAGCTTTCTTT. The encoded protein is CASSLARGLTNTEAFF.

Comment on this clone: The junction departs from germline at one end; a sequencing error may be responsible. J is TRBJ2-7 and V is TRBV27; 14 bases align to TRBD2. The CDR3 loop spans 16 amino acids. Looked up from germline, CDR1 is MNHEY and CDR2 is SMNVEV (reference sequence). CDR3 loop: CASSRLAGGPNYKQYF. CDR3 bases: TGTGCCAGCAGCCGACTAGCGGGAGGGCCTAACTACAAGCAGTACTTC.

The chain is built from TRBV7-8 and TRBJ2-7; a possible D gene is TRBD2 (5 bases). V lost 5 bases, J lost 4 bases, and 15 bases lay in between. Germline CDR1 reads SGHVS; CDR2 reads FQNEAQ. The CDR3 has 14 amino acids. The CDR3 is CASSLGGSQYEQYF. For the CDR3, the DNA is TGTGCCAGCAGCCTAGGTGGGAGCCAGTACGAGCAGTACTTC.

The rearrangement joins TRBV19 to TRBJ2-1; the match to TRBD1 covers 11 bases. Germline V gene data show CDR1 as LNHDA and CDR2 as SQIVND (reference sequence). The CDR3 sequence is 16 residues long. V lost 8 bases to trimming and J lost 8 bases; unmatched junction nucleotides: 14. The CDR3 region has the DNA TGTGCCAGTTCACAACCCGGGACAGGGGGTACCCATGAGCAGTTCTTC. It translates to CASSQPGTGGTHEQFF. Together with reference TRBV19 and TRBJ2-1, the CDR3 gives the full variable domain: DGGITQSPKYLFRKEGQNVTLSCEQNLNHDAMYWYRQDPGQGLRLIYYSQIVNDFQKGDIAEGYSVSREKKESFPLTVTSAQKNPTAFYLCASSQPGTGGTHEQFFGPGTRLTVL.

The chain couples TRBV5-1 to TRBJ2-1, with D perhaps TRBD2 (6 bases). CDR1 and CDR2 (germline): SGHRS, YFSETQ. The V gene lost 0 bases and the J gene lost 5 bases, with 6 bases spanning the gap. The CDR3 contains 13 residues. In DNA, the CDR3 is TGCGCCAGCAGCTTGGGCGGGGACAATGAGCAGTTCTTC. Protein product: CASSLGGDNEQFF. Together with reference TRBV5-1 and TRBJ2-1, the CDR3 gives the full variable domain: KAGVTQTPRYLIKTRGQQVTLSCSPISGHRSVSWYQQTPGQGLQFLFEYFSETQRNKGNFPGRFSGRQFSNSRSEMNVSTLELGDSALYLCASSLGGDNEQFFGPGTRLTVL.